These 27 T cell receptor beta chains were all obtained from the same sample, sequenced in a study of cytomegalovirus exposure and HLA in healthy donors. Researchers ran the PCR with 60 Vbeta and 13 Jbeta primers. Method: immunoSEQ multiplex PCR; TCRdb's copy keeps in-frame clones and lacks some. The sample holds about 78,000 clones, approximately 77% seen once. Sample: PBMCs. The receptors derive from a woman aged 40 to 50 in good health and CMV-seropositive.

CDR3 in amino acids: CASSRGDRGEGNTIYF. The CDR3 region has the DNA TGTGCCAGCAGCCGCGGAGACAGGGGGGAAGGAAACACCATATATTTT. The chain is built from TRBV4-2 and TRBJ1-3, with 9 bases lining up with TRBD1. Germline assignment: CDR1 LGHNA and CDR2 YNFKEQ. V shed 4 bases and J 4 bases; nucleotides not matched to a gene: 8. The CDR3 has 16 amino acids.

CDR3 sequence reads: CAISESTGGKFEAFF. In DNA, the CDR3 is TGTGCCATCAGTGAGTCGACAGGGGGCAAATTTGAAGCTTTCTTT. The chain links TRBV10-3 to TRBJ1-1; TRBD1 matches at 10 bases. Germline CDR1 ENHRY, CDR2 SYGVKD. This CDR3 is built from 15 residues. J gave up 7 bases and V 0 bases, and 5 bases lay outside the gene matches.

The genes are TRBV30 and TRBJ1-1; possible D gene TRBD1, 6 bases. V was pared by 0 bases and J by 1 base, with 18 bases between. CDR3 length: 17 amino acids. CDR1 and CDR2 (germline): GTSNPN, SVGIG (reference sequence). CDR3 amino acids: CAWSVQGLGRQNTEAFF. DNA for the CDR3: TGTGCCTGGAGTGTACAGGGACTAGGACGGCAGAACACTGAAGCTTTCTTT.

This clone has a handful of counts. The rearrangement links TRBV5-4 to TRBJ2-6; no reliable D call. The CDR3 has 14 residues. V lost 4 bases, J lost 2 bases, and 7 bases lay in between. Germline loops: CDR1 SGHNT, CDR2 YYREEE (reference sequence). The CDR3: CASSQSTGANVLTF. Here the CDR3 DNA reads TGTGCCAGCAGCCAGTCGACTGGGGCCAACGTCCTGACTTTC.

This clone has a handful of counts. The genes are TRBV5-1 and TRBJ2-1; TRBD1 might be the D (5 bases). Between the trimmed V and J ends, which lost 3 bases and 2 bases, there was a span of 9 bases. In germline, CDR1 is SGHRS, CDR2 YFSETQ. There are 14 residues in the CDR3. CDR3 residues: CASSSAGTYNEQFF. DNA of the CDR3: TGCGCCAGCAGCTCGGCAGGGACCTACAATGAGCAGTTCTTC.

The rearrangement uses TRBV2 and TRBJ2-1; the match to TRBD1 covers 7 bases. With 8 bases clipped from V and 3 bases from J, the junction kept 7 bases outside the gene matches. The CDR3 is 14 amino acids. Germline values: CDR1 SNHLY, CDR2 FYNNEI. The CDR3 loop reads CASQRGPDYNEQFF. The CDR3 region has the DNA TGTGCCAGCCAAAGGGGGCCCGACTACAATGAGCAGTTCTTC.

The chain carries TRBV7-2 and TRBJ1-5; D perhaps matches TRBD1 (6 bases). This CDR3 region has 16 residues. Germline lookup yields CDR1 SGHTA and CDR2 FQGNSA. The ends were cut back, 2 bases at V and 0 bases at J, with 11 bases in the middle. The CDR3 bases are TGTGCCAGCAGCTTATGGGGACACAATAGCAATCAGCCCCAGCATTTT. Its translation is CASSLWGHNSNQPQHF. Full variable domain (outside the CDR3, taken from reference TRBV7-2 and TRBJ1-5): GAGVSQSPSNKVTEKGKDVELRCDPISGHTALYWYRQSLGQGLEFLIYFQGNSAPDKSGLPSDRFSAERTGGSVSTLTIQRTQQEDSAVYLCASSLWGHNSNQPQHFGDGTRLSIL.

The chain joins TRBV6-6 to TRBJ2-3; a possible D gene is TRBD1 (6 bases). V lost 7 bases to trimming and J lost 2 bases, with 19 bases between them. From germline, CDR1 is MNHNY and CDR2 SVGAGI (reference sequence). The CDR3 length is 16 residues. CDR3 in DNA: TGTGCCAGCACCCCCGGCCAGGGGATATTCACAGATACGCAGTATTTT. It translates to CASTPGQGIFTDTQYF.

The chain couples TRBV7-8 to TRBJ1-3; D may be TRBD1 (5 bases). Trimming shortened V by 1 base and J by 2 bases, and 9 bases separated the two germline ends. This CDR3 has 15 amino acids. Per the germline V gene, CDR1 is SGHVS and CDR2 is FQNEAQ. The DNA of the CDR3 is TGTGCCAGCAGCTTAGACAGGACGACTGGAAACACCATATATTTT. Encoded protein: CASSLDRTTGNTIYF. The whole variable domain, remainder taken from reference TRBV7-8 and TRBJ1-3, is GAGVSQSPRYKVAKRGQDVALRCDPISGHVSLFWYQQALGQGPEFLTYFQNEAQLDKSGLPSDRFFAERPEGSVSTLKIQRTQQEDSAVYLCASSLDRTTGNTIYFGEGSWLTVV.

The chain couples TRBV19 to TRBJ1-2, with D unclear. This CDR3 contains 14 residues. V was clipped by 4 bases and J by 2 bases, with 11 bases between them. The germline V gene encodes CDR1 LNHDA and CDR2 SQIVND (reference sequence). This CDR3 reads CASSSSGVNYGYTF. The CDR3 DNA follows: TGTGCCAGTAGTAGTTCCGGAGTAAACTATGGCTACACCTTC.

This clone showed up just once. This rearrangement joins TRBV27 to TRBJ2-4, with 7 bases aligning to TRBD1. Germline CDR1 MNHEY, CDR2 SMNVEV (reference sequence). The CDR3 is 14 amino acids. The V and J ends lost 5 bases and 2 bases, in that order; junction bases with no gene match: 3. This CDR3 is CASSLQGTKNIQYF. The CDR3 coding sequence is TGTGCCAGCAGTCTACAGGGGACCAAAAACATTCAGTACTTC.

This chain links TRBV15 with TRBJ1-1; D is ambiguous. The CDR3 contains 14 residues. V was clipped by 0 bases and J by 9 bases, with 14 bases between them. The germline CDR1 and CDR2 sequences are LNHNV and YYDKDF (reference sequence). CDR3 loop: CATSRDSAGRKAFF. In DNA form, the CDR3 reads TGTGCCACCAGCAGAGATAGCGCGGGCCGTAAAGCTTTCTTT.

The V call is TRBV19, the J call TRBJ2-7; 10 positions match TRBD2. Germline V lookup: CDR1 LNHDA, CDR2 SQIVND (reference sequence). The CDR3 length is 14 residues. With 4 bases clipped from V and 3 bases from J, the junction kept 3 bases outside the gene matches. The chain's CDR3 is CASSKRTSGYEQYF. CDR3 coding DNA: TGTGCCAGTAGTAAGAGGACTAGCGGCTACGAGCAGTACTTC.

V usage is TRBV30 and J usage is TRBJ1-2; the match to TRBD1 covers 9 bases. J was trimmed by 4 bases and V by 3 bases; bases with no gene match: 3. The germline CDR1 and CDR2 sequences are GTSNPN and SVGIG (reference sequence). This CDR3 has 13 amino acids. In DNA form, the CDR3 reads TGTGCCTGGAGACAGGGGGCGATCTATGGCTACACCTTC. Translated, it gives CAWRQGAIYGYTF.

The V and J genes are TRBV27 and TRBJ1-2; D uncertain. Germline V lookup: CDR1 MNHEY, CDR2 SMNVEV (reference sequence). CDR3 length: 14 residues. V was clipped by 0 bases and J by 4 bases, with 9 bases between them. The CDR3 DNA follows: TGTGCCAGCAGTTTATCTACAGATTCCTATGGCTACACCTTC. Protein sequence: CASSLSTDSYGYTF.

This CDR3 is CASNPLTGNYGYTF. CDR3 coding DNA: TGTGCCAGCAACCCCTTAACAGGGAACTATGGCTACACCTTC. The chain combines TRBV9 with TRBJ1-2, with a weak D call TRBD1 (6 bases). From germline, CDR1 is SGDLS and CDR2 YYNGEE. CDR3 length: 14 amino acids. Trimming shortened V by 6 bases and J by 2 bases, and 14 bases separated the two germline ends.

The V gene is TRBV5-1, the J gene TRBJ1-2, with D perhaps TRBD1 (5 bases). Per germline, CDR1 SGHRS and CDR2 YFSETQ. Trimming took off 4 bases at V and 3 bases at J, with 13 bases between the two ends. This CDR3 is 14 amino acids long. The CDR3 DNA follows: TGCGCCAGCAGCGTTCAGGGTGATGACTATGGCTACACCTTC. The encoded protein is CASSVQGDDYGYTF.

This chain links TRBV27 with TRBJ1-6; tentatively, D is TRBD1 (5 bases). CDR3 length: 18 residues. Germline loops: CDR1 MNHEY, CDR2 SMNVEV (reference sequence). The V and J ends lost 5 bases and 3 bases respectively, with 20 bases between them. CDR3 DNA: TGTGCCAGCAGTCCTACTACCCCCCAGGGCTACTATAATTCACCCCTCCACTTT. The encoded protein is CASSPTTPQGYYNSPLHF.

This clone appeared a few times. The chain links TRBV30 to TRBJ1-1; no clear D gene. The CDR3 has 13 amino acids. Germline-derived CDR1 and CDR2 are GTSNPN and SVGIG (reference sequence). Trimming took 1 base from V and 5 from J, leaving 11 bases between them. CDR3 region: CAWSGASGTEAFF. CDR3 sequence (DNA): TGTGCCTGGAGTGGGGCTTCGGGGACTGAAGCTTTCTTT.

The V call is TRBV30, the J call TRBJ1-2; 8 positions match TRBD1. J lost 7 bases, V lost 1 base, and 8 bases had no gene match. Germline CDR1 GTSNPN, CDR2 SVGIG (reference sequence). The CDR3 loop spans 14 amino acids. The CDR3 nucleotides read TGTGCCTGGAGTGCTGGACAGGGAGATCTTGGCTACACCTTC. It encodes CAWSAGQGDLGYTF. Combining the CDR3 with reference TRBV30 and TRBJ1-2 gives the whole variable domain SQTIHQWPATLVQPVGSPLSLECTVEGTSNPNLYWYRQAAGRGLQLLFYSVGIGQISSEVPQNLSASRPQDRQFILSSKKLLLSDSGFYLCAWSAGQGDLGYTFGSGTRLTVV.

V is TRBV7-9 and J is TRBJ2-2; 7 positions match TRBD1. Germline trimming cut 5 bases from V and 5 bases from J; bases unmatched to any gene: 8. The CDR3 totals 15 residues. Germline CDR1 reads SEHNR; CDR2 reads FQNEAQ (reference sequence). In DNA, the CDR3 is TGTGCCAGCAGCCCTCAGACAGGGAATACCGGGGAGCTGTTTTTT. It is translated as CASSPQTGNTGELFF.

The V call is TRBV27, the J call TRBJ1-5; D not certain. CDR1 and CDR2 (germline): MNHEY, SMNVEV (reference sequence). The length of the CDR3 is 12 residues. V lost 4 bases and J lost 4, with 5 bases in between. CDR3: CASSSVNQPQHF. Written as DNA, the CDR3 is TGTGCCAGCAGTTCGGTTAATCAGCCCCAGCATTTT.

The chain recombines TRBV6-4 with TRBJ2-1, with D possibly being TRBD2 (7 bases). The CDR3 is 16 residues long. Germline CDR1 reads MRHNA; CDR2 reads SNTAGT. The V end was cut by 2 bases, the J end by 6 bases, with 17 bases between. This CDR3 is CASSDPPGGDCNEQFF. CDR3 coding DNA: TGTGCCAGCAGTGACCCGCCGGGGGGCGATTGCAATGAGCAGTTCTTC.

As DNA, the CDR3 is TGTGCCAGCACTGCTACAGGGAAGGGCAATCAGCCCCAGCATTTT. Protein sequence: CASTATGKGNQPQHF. The chain is built from TRBV27 and TRBJ1-5, with D possibly TRBD1 on 6 matching bases. The CDR3 consists of 15 residues. V lost 7 bases and J 2 bases, leaving 15 bases between the germline ends. Looked up from germline, CDR1 is MNHEY and CDR2 is SMNVEV (reference sequence).

The chain recombines TRBV7-2 with TRBJ2-5; 9 positions match TRBD1. CDR1 SGHTA and CDR2 FQGNSA come from the germline V gene. The CDR3 loop spans 14 amino acids. V gave up 2 bases and J gave up 7 bases; unmatched junction bases: 5. Written as DNA, the CDR3 is TGTGCCAGCAGCTTAAACACAGGGGGCCCGACCCAGTACTTC. Its protein is CASSLNTGGPTQYF.

This clone appeared a few times. The rearrangement joins TRBV6-5 to TRBJ2-1, with D perhaps matching TRBD2 (6 bases). This CDR3 has 15 residues. Per germline, CDR1 MNHEY and CDR2 SVGAGI. Trimming took off 6 bases at V and 4 bases at J, with 16 bases between the two ends. CDR3 coding DNA: TGTGCCAGCAGCCCCGGGATCGCGGGATACAATGAGCAGTTCTTC. Its protein product is CASSPGIAGYNEQFF.

V usage is TRBV6-1 and J usage is TRBJ1-1; D perhaps matches TRBD1 (6 bases). V shed 7 bases and J shed 8 bases, with 17 bases lying between them. The CDR3 is made up of 13 amino acids. Per germline, CDR1 MNHNS and CDR2 SASEGT. The chain's CDR3 is CASNQDRAAEAFF. The CDR3 bases are TGTGCCAGCAACCAGGACAGAGCGGCCGAAGCTTTCTTT.